This T cell receptor (beta chain) was found in a study of T cells in Graves' hyperthyroidism and ophthalmopathy. Study-wide context: Sampling of peripheral blood happened at initial diagnosis, prior to any treatment.

This clonotype was observed many times. The germline V and J ends were trimmed by 2 bases and 6 bases, with 17 bases remaining between them. The CDR3 is 16 residues long. CDR1 and CDR2 (germline): SEHNR, FQNEAQ (reference sequence). RNA transcripts served as the template for amplifying TCR beta CDR3 regions. The HTBI set primed first-round TCR CDR3 RT-PCR. TCRdb processed the multiplex PCR reads anew with MiXCR; each CDR3 protein has one entry. The sample lists 310,000 or so distinct CDR3 sequences, about 18% seen once, with around 61% in the top ten. This chain connects TRBV7-9 to TRBJ2-1, with D perhaps TRBD2 (6 bases). Input material: blood. The TCR was taken from a woman aged 60 to 75 with Graves' ophthalmopathy. CDR3 amino acids: CASSLSRRGATNEQFF. For the CDR3, the DNA is TGTGCCAGCAGCTTATCGCGGCGGGGTGCAACCAATGAGCAGTTCTTC.